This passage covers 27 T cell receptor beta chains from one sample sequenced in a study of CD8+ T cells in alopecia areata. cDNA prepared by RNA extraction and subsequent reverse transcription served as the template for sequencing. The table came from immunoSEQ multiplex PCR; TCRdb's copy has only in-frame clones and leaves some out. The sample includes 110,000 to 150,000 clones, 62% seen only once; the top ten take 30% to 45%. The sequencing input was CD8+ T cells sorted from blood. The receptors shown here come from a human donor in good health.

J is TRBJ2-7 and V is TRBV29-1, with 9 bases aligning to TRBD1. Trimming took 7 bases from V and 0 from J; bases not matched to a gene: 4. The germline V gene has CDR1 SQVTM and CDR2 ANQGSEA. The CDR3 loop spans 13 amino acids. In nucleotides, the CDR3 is TGCAGCGCCCGGACAGGGGACTCCTACGAGCAGTACTTC. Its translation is CSARTGDSYEQYF.

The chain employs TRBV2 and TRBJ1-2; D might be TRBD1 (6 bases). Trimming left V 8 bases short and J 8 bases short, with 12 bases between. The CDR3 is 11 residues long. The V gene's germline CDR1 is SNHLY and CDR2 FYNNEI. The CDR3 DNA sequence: TGTGCCAGCGCAGGGGCGGAGGGCTACACCTTC. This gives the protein CASAGAEGYTF.

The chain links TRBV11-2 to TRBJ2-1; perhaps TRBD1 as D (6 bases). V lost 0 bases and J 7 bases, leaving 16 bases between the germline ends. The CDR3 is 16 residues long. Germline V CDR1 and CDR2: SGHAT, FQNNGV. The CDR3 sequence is CASSLEMAGAENEQFF. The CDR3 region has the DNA TGTGCCAGCAGCTTAGAGATGGCAGGGGCGGAGAATGAGCAGTTCTTC.

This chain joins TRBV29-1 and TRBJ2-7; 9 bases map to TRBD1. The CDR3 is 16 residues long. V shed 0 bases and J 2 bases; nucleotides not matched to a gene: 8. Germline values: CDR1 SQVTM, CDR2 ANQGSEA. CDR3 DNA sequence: TGCAGCGTTGAAGAGGACGGACAGGGGCGCGCCTACGAGCAGTACTTC. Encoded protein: CSVEEDGQGRAYEQYF.

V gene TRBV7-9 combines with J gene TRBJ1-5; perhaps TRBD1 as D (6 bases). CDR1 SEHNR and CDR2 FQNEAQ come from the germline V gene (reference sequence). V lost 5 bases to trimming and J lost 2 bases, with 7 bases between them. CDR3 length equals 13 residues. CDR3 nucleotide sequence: TGTGCCAGCAGCGCAGGGGGCAATCAGCCCCAGCATTTT. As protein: CASSAGGNQPQHF.

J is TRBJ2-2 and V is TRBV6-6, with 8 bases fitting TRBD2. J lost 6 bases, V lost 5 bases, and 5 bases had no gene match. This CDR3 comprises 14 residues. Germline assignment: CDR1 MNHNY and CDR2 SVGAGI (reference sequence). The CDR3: CASSIAGLAGELFF. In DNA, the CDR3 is TGTGCCAGCAGTATAGCGGGGCTAGCCGGGGAGCTGTTTTTT.

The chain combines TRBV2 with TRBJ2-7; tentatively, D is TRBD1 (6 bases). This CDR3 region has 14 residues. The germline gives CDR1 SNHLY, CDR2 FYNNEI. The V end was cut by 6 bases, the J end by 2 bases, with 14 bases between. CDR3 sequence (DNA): TGTGCCAGCAGGGATACCGGGACACCCTACGAGCAGTACTTC. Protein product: CASRDTGTPYEQYF.

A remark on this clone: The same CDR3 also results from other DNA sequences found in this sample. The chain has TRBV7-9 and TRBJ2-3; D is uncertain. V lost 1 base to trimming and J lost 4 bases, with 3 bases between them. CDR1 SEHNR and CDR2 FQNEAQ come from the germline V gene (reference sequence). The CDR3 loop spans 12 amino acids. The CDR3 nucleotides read TGTGCCAGCAGCTTAGGAGCAGATACGCAGTATTTT. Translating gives CASSLGADTQYF.

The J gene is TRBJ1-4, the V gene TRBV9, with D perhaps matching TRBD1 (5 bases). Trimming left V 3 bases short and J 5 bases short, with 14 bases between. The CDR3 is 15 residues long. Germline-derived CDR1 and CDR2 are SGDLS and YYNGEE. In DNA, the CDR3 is TGTGCCAGCAGCGCGACCGGGGCTGGGAATGAAAAACTGTTTTTT. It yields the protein CASSATGAGNEKLFF.

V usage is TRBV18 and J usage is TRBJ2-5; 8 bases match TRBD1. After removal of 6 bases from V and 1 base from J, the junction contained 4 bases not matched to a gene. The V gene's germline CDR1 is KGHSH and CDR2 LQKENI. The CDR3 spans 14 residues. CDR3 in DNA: TGTGCCAGCTCGGGCAGGGGGCTCCAAGAGACCCAGTACTTC. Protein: CASSGRGLQETQYF.

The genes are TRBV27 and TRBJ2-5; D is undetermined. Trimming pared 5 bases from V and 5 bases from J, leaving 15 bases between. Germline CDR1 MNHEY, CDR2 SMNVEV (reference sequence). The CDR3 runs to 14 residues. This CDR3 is CASSLPGRQETQYF. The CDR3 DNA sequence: TGTGCCAGCAGTCTCCCGGGCAGGCAGGAGACCCAGTACTTC.

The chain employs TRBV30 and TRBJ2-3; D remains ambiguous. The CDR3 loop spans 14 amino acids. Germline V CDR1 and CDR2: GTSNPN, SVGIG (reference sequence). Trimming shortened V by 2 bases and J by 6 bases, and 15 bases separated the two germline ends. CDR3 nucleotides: TGTGCCTGGAGTATAGGGTCTCTTGGGGATACGCAGTATTTT. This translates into CAWSIGSLGDTQYF.

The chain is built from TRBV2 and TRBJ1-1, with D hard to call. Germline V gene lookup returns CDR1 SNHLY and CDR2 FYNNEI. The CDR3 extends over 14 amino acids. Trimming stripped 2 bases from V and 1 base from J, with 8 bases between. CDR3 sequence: CASSENSPNTEAFF. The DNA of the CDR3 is TGTGCCAGCAGTGAAAATTCTCCGAACACTGAAGCTTTCTTT.

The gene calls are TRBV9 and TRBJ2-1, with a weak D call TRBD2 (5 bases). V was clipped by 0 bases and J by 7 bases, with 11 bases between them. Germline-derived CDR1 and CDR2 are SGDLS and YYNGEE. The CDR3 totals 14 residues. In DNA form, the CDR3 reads TGTGCCAGCAGCGTAGTGGGGAGCCCGAATGAGCAGTTCTTC. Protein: CASSVVGSPNEQFF. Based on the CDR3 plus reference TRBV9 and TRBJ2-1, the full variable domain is DSGVTQTPKHLITATGQRVTLRCSPRSGDLSVYWYQQSLDQGLQFLIQYYNGEERAKGNILERFSAQQFPDLHSELNLSSLELGDSALYFCASSVVGSPNEQFFGPGTRLTVL.

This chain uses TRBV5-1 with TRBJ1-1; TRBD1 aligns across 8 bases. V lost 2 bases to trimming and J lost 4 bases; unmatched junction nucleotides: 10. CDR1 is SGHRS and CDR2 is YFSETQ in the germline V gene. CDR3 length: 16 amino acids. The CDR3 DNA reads TGCGCCAGCAGCTTATACAGGGGGGAGTTGGGCACTGAAGCTTTCTTT. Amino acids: CASSLYRGELGTEAFF.

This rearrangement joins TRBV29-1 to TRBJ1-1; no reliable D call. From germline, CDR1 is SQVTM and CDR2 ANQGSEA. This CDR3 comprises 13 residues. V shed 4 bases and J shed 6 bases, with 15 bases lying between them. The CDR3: CSVAMGKIPEAFF. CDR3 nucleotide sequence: TGCAGCGTTGCGATGGGGAAGATACCTGAAGCTTTCTTT.

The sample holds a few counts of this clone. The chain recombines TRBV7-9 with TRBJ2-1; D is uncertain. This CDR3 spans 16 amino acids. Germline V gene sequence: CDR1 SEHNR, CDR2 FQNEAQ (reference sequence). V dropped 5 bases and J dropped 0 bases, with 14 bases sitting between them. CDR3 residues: CASSPKAYSSYNEQFF. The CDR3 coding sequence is TGTGCCAGCAGCCCGAAGGCGTATAGCTCCTACAATGAGCAGTTCTTC. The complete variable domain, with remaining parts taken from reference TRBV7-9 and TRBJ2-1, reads DTGVSQNPRHKITKRGQNVTFRCDPISEHNRLYWYRQTLGQGPEFLTYFQNEAQLEKSRLLSDRFSAERPKGSFSTLEIQRTEQGDSAMYLCASSPKAYSSYNEQFFGPGTRLTVL.

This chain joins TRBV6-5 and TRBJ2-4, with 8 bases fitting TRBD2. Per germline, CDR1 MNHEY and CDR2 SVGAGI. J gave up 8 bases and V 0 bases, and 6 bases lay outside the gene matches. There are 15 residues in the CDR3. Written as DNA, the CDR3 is TGTGCCAGCAGTTACTCCTTAGCGGGACGAGACATTCAGTACTTC. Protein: CASSYSLAGRDIQYF.

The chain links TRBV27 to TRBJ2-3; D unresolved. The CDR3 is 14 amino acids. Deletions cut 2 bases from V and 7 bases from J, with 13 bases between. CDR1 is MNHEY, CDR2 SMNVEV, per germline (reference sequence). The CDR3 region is CASSLGTTRHTQYF. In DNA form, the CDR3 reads TGTGCCAGCAGTTTAGGTACCACGCGACATACGCAGTATTTT.

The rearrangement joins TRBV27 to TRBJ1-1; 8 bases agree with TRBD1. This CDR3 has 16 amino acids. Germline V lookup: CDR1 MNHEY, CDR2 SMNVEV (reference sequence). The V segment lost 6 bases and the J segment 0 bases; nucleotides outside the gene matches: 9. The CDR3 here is CASRPLGDRLNTEAFF. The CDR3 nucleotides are TGTGCCAGCAGACCCCTCGGGGACAGGTTGAACACTGAAGCTTTCTTT.

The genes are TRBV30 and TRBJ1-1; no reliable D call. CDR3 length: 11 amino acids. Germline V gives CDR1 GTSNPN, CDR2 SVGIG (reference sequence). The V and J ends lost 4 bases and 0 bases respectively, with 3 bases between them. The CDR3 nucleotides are TGTGCCTGGAACTTGAACACTGAAGCTTTCTTT. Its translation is CAWNLNTEAFF.

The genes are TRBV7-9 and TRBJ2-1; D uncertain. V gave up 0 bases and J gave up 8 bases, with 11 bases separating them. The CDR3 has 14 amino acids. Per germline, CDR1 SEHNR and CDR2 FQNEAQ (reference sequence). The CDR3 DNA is TGTGCCAGCAGCTTAGCAGGGATCCTCGATGAGCAGTTCTTC. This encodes CASSLAGILDEQFF. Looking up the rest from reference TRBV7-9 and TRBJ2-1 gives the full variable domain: DTGVSQNPRHKITKRGQNVTFRCDPISEHNRLYWYRQTLGQGPEFLTYFQNEAQLEKSRLLSDRFSAERPKGSFSTLEIQRTEQGDSAMYLCASSLAGILDEQFFGPGTRLTVL.

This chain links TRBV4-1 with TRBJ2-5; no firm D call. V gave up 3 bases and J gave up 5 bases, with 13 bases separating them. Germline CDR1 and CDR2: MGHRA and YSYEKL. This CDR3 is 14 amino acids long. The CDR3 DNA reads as TGCGCCAGCAGCCACGCGCCGTACGGGGAGACCCAGTACTTC. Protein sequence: CASSHAPYGETQYF.

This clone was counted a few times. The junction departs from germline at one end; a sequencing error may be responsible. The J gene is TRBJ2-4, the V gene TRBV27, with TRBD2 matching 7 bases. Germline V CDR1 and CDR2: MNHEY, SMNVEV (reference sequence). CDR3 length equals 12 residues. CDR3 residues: CASRRGGAGMHF. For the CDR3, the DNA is TGTGCCAGCAGAAGGGGAGGGGCAGGGATGCACTTC.

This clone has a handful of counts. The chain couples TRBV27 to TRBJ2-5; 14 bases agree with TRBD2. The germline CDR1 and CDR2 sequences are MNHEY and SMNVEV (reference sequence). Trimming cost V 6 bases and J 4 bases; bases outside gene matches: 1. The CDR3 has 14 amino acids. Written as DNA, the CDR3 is TGTGCCAGCAGGACTAGCGGGAGGGGAGAGACCCAGTACTTC. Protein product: CASRTSGRGETQYF.

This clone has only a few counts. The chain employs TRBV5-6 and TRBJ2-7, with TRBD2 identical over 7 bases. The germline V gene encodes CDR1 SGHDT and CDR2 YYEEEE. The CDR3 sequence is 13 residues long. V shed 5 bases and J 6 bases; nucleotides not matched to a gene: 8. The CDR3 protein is CASRMIGEGEQYF. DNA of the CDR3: TGTGCCAGCAGGATGATCGGGGAGGGCGAGCAGTACTTC.

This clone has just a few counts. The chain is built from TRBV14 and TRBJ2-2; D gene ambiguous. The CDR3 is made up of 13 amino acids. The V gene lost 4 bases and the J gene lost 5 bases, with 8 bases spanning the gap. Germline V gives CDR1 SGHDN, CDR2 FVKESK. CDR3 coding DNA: TGTGCCAGCAGCCTTACATGGACCGGGGAGCTGTTTTTT. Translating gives CASSLTWTGELFF. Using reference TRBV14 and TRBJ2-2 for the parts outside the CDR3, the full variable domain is EAGVTQFPSHSVIEKGQTVTLRCDPISGHDNLYWYRRVMGKEIKFLLHFVKESKQDESGMPNNRFLAERTGGTYSTLKVQPAELEDSGVYFCASSLTWTGELFFGEGSRLTVL.